The 24 T cell receptor beta chains below come from one sample, sequenced in a study of memory CD4+ T cells and cytomegalovirus serostatus. Data came from immunoSEQ multiplex PCR; TCRdb stores just in-frame clones and leaves some out. The sample yields about 82,000 clones, approximately 80% seen once. Single viable CD3+CD4+CD8-CD45RO+ cells were sorted as the memory CD4+ T cells. The material sequenced was memory CD4+ T cells from blood. Receptors originate from an adult in good health and CMV-seronegative.

This clone was picked up a small number of times. This chain joins TRBV19 and TRBJ2-1; no definite D call. The germline V gene has CDR1 LNHDA and CDR2 SQIVND (reference sequence). The CDR3 extends over 12 amino acids. V lost 1 base to trimming and J lost 10 bases, with 8 bases between them. CDR3 in DNA: TGTGCCAGTAGTATAGCTGGGCTCGAGCAGTTCTTC. This gives the protein CASSIAGLEQFF.

The chain links TRBV6-5 to TRBJ1-6, with 7 bases lining up with TRBD1. The CDR3 loop spans 15 amino acids. After removal of 5 bases from V and 4 bases from J, the junction contained 5 bases not matched to a gene. Germline V gene data show CDR1 as MNHEY and CDR2 as SVGAGI. CDR3 in amino acids: CASSLRTGYNSPLHF. In nucleotides, the CDR3 is TGTGCCAGCAGTCTTCGGACAGGTTATAATTCACCCCTCCACTTT.

This clone is medium-sized by share. V is TRBV6-1 and J is TRBJ2-7, with D possibly matching TRBD2 (5 bases). Germline V gives CDR1 MNHNS, CDR2 SASEGT. The CDR3 covers 13 residues. Trimming took off 8 bases at V and 3 bases at J, with 14 bases between the two ends. CDR3 coding DNA: TGTGCCAGCTCTTGGCGGGCCGACTACGAGCAGTACTTC. Protein: CASSWRADYEQYF.

Here the CDR3 reads CASSALNRGLGAFF. CDR3 DNA sequence: TGTGCCAGCAGCGCTCTCAACAGGGGATTGGGAGCTTTCTTT. This chain joins TRBV6-1 and TRBJ1-1, with 7 bases that match TRBD1. The CDR3 spans 14 residues. Unmatched junction bases numbered 14, after V lost 6 bases and J lost 10 bases. Germline CDR1 MNHNS, CDR2 SASEGT.

The V call is TRBV9, the J call TRBJ1-2, with 8 nucleotides matching TRBD1. The germline CDR1 and CDR2 sequences are SGDLS and YYNGEE. This CDR3 has 15 amino acids. Trimming cost V 4 bases and J 4 bases; bases outside gene matches: 9. The CDR3 is CASSPRTGSGYGYTF. The DNA for the CDR3 is TGTGCCAGCAGCCCTAGGACAGGGTCCGGCTATGGCTACACCTTC.

V is TRBV27 and J is TRBJ2-5, with 8 bases aligning to TRBD2. Germline V gene lookup returns CDR1 MNHEY and CDR2 SMNVEV (reference sequence). With V trimmed by 3 bases and J by 1 base, 4 bases remained unmatched. The CDR3 extends over 15 amino acids. The CDR3 region has the DNA TGTGCCAGCAGTTTTGGCGGGGGGCCCCAAGAGACCCAGTACTTC. It encodes CASSFGGGPQETQYF.

The V call is TRBV2, the J call TRBJ1-1; 12 bases fit TRBD1. Germline V lookup: CDR1 SNHLY, CDR2 FYNNEI. Trimming removed 6 bases from V and 5 bases from J; junction bases left unmatched: 10. The CDR3 sequence is 16 residues long. Written as DNA, the CDR3 is TGTGCCAGCAGGGGGGGACAGGGGGCCCTTCAGACTGAAGCTTTCTTT. This sequence encodes CASRGGQGALQTEAFF.

This clone was detected a few times. The chain is built from TRBV30 and TRBJ1-1; D is unclear. The V gene lost 0 bases and the J gene lost 4 bases, with 9 bases spanning the gap. Germline CDR1 is GTSNPN and CDR2 is SVGIG (reference sequence). There are 13 residues in the CDR3. CDR3 sequence reads: CAWSVKVSTEAFF. CDR3 bases: TGTGCCTGGAGTGTTAAAGTCAGCACTGAAGCTTTCTTT.

V gene TRBV25-1 combines with J gene TRBJ2-1, with 7 bases lining up with TRBD2. V shed 1 base, J shed 2 bases, and the junction held 8 bases outside the gene matches. The CDR3 loop spans 17 amino acids. Germline lookup yields CDR1 MGHDK and CDR2 SYGVNS. CDR3 coding DNA: TGTGCCAGCAGTGAATTGGGCGGGGGTAACGCCTACAATGAGCAGTTCTTC. Its translation: CASSELGGGNAYNEQFF.

The chain combines TRBV7-2 with TRBJ2-2; 11 bases line up with TRBD2. The CDR3 runs to 17 residues. Germline-derived CDR1 and CDR2 are SGHTA and FQGNSA. The J segment lost 4 bases and the V segment lost 1 base, leaving 5 bases of the junction unmatched. The DNA for the CDR3 is TGTGCCAGCAGCTTAGTAGGTCTAGCGGGGGGCACCGGGGAGCTGTTTTTT. Protein product: CASSLVGLAGGTGELFF.

The genes are TRBV21-1 and TRBJ2-7. TRBV21-1 is shown as a pseudogene. The CDR3 contains 14 residues. The CDR3 is CASSTRTGSYEQYF. CDR3 DNA sequence: TGTGCCAGCAGCACTAGGACCGGCTCCTACGAGCAGTACTTC.

This chain uses TRBV10-3 with TRBJ2-1; D might be TRBD2 (6 bases). Looked up from germline, CDR1 is ENHRY and CDR2 is SYGVKD. This CDR3 contains 16 residues. The V end lost 0 bases, the J end lost 5 bases, and 14 bases lay between the germline ends. CDR3 coding DNA: TGTGCCATCAGTGAGTCGCAGGGCGGGAAAAACAATGAGCAGTTCTTC. Translated: CAISESQGGKNNEQFF.

The chain couples TRBV28 to TRBJ1-2, with D possibly TRBD1 on 6 matching bases. The CDR3 covers 17 residues. V lost 2 bases to trimming and J lost 4 bases, with 20 bases between them. Germline lookup yields CDR1 MDHEN and CDR2 SYDVKM. The CDR3 sequence: CASSLDIQGNVAYGYTF. The CDR3, as DNA: TGTGCCAGCAGTTTAGACATACAGGGAAATGTCGCCTATGGCTACACCTTC.

V is TRBV7-9 and J is TRBJ1-5, with a possible D match to TRBD1 (6 bases). The CDR3 extends over 15 amino acids. V lost 5 bases, J lost 6 bases, and 17 bases lay in between. CDR1 and CDR2 (germline): SEHNR, FQNEAQ (reference sequence). CDR3 bases: TGTGCCAGCAGCCGTGGGACATCAAGCCCTCAGCCCCAGCATTTT. Translation gives CASSRGTSSPQPQHF. Together with reference TRBV7-9 and TRBJ1-5, the CDR3 gives the full variable domain: DTGVSQNPRHKITKRGQNVTFRCDPISEHNRLYWYRQTLGQGPEFLTYFQNEAQLEKSRLLSDRFSAERPKGSFSTLEIQRTEQGDSAMYLCASSRGTSSPQPQHFGDGTRLSIL.

The CDR3 region is CASSLDSGEYEQYF. The CDR3 nucleotides read TGTGCCAGCAGCTTAGACAGCGGGGAATACGAGCAGTACTTC. The rearrangement uses TRBV7-2 and TRBJ2-7; 7 bases match TRBD2. From germline, CDR1 is SGHTA and CDR2 FQGNSA. Trimming at V came to 1 base and at J to 4 bases, leaving 4 bases not matched to a gene. This CDR3 is built from 14 residues.

This chain connects TRBV5-1 to TRBJ2-7; D remains ambiguous. From germline, CDR1 is SGHRS and CDR2 YFSETQ. The V gene lost 2 bases and the J gene lost 2 bases, with 11 bases spanning the gap. The CDR3 is made up of 14 amino acids. CDR3 protein: CASSFRGPAYEQYF. CDR3 nucleotide sequence: TGCGCCAGCAGCTTCCGTGGACCAGCCTACGAGCAGTACTTC.

J is TRBJ1-4 and V is TRBV5-1, with D perhaps TRBD1 (5 bases). Germline V gives CDR1 SGHRS, CDR2 YFSETQ. V was shortened by 4 bases and J by 3 bases, with 13 bases between the two germline ends. The CDR3 is 15 amino acids. CDR3 amino acids: CASSGLTGPNEKLFF. CDR3 DNA: TGCGCCAGCAGCGGCTTAACGGGGCCTAATGAAAAACTGTTTTTT.

The chain recombines TRBV6-1 with TRBJ1-1; TRBD1 agrees at 9 bases. The CDR3 loop spans 15 amino acids. V lost 5 bases and J lost 6; bases outside the gene matches: 10. Germline values: CDR1 MNHNS, CDR2 SASEGT. The CDR3 loop is CASSSTTGGSAEAFF. In DNA, the CDR3 is TGTGCCAGCAGTTCGACAACAGGGGGCTCCGCTGAAGCTTTCTTT.

The CDR3 DNA follows: TGCGCCAGCAGCTTGGGGACAGGGCTAGACACCGGGGAGCTGTTTTTT. Translating it yields CASSLGTGLDTGELFF. The chain employs TRBV5-1 and TRBJ2-2, with TRBD1 matching 8 bases. V shed 0 bases and J 3 bases; nucleotides not matched to a gene: 4. Germline V CDR1 and CDR2: SGHRS, YFSETQ. The CDR3 has 16 residues.

This clone was detected a few times. V and J are TRBV30 and TRBJ2-6; tentatively, D is TRBD1 (6 bases). This CDR3 comprises 14 residues. Trimming took off 3 bases at V and 0 bases at J, with 6 bases between the two ends. Germline CDR1 reads GTSNPN; CDR2 reads SVGIG (reference sequence). The CDR3 region has the DNA TGTGCCTGGAGCAGGGGCTCTGGGGCCAACGTCCTGACTTTC. It codes for CAWSRGSGANVLTF.

The gene calls are TRBV7-3 and TRBJ2-5; 8 bases line up with TRBD1. Losses at the gene ends were 5 bases for V and 4 bases for J; bases not matched to a gene: 12. Germline CDR1 reads SGHTA; CDR2 reads FQGTGA. CDR3 size: 16 residues. CDR3: CASSAGGVGARETQYF. The CDR3 DNA reads TGTGCCAGCAGCGCAGGGGGCGTGGGCGCAAGAGAGACCCAGTACTTC.

The rearrangement links TRBV6-1 to TRBJ1-6, with D hard to call. This CDR3 is 12 amino acids long. Germline assignment: CDR1 MNHNS and CDR2 SASEGT. The germline V and J ends were trimmed by 6 bases and 7 bases, with 7 bases remaining between them. The CDR3 nucleotides are TGTGCCAGCAGCGGACCAAATTCACCCCTCCACTTT. Translation: CASSGPNSPLHF.

The chain joins TRBV7-9 to TRBJ2-6; 9 nucleotides align to TRBD1. Trimming removed 8 bases from V and 2 bases from J; junction bases left unmatched: 16. Per germline, CDR1 SEHNR and CDR2 FQNEAQ (reference sequence). CDR3 size: 19 residues. DNA of the CDR3: TGTGCCAGCTCCAGCTTCCGGGACAGGGAACGAACTGGGGCCAACGTCCTGACTTTC. It specifies CASSSFRDRERTGANVLTF.

The gene calls are TRBV7-8 and TRBJ1-6; maybe TRBD1 (5 bases). Germline lookup yields CDR1 SGHVS and CDR2 FQNEAQ. V was trimmed by 5 bases and J by 10 bases, leaving 12 bases between them. The CDR3 runs to 13 residues. The CDR3, as DNA: TGTGCCAGCAGCGCCCAGGGACTGTCACCCCTCCACTTT. Translated: CASSAQGLSPLHF.